Below are 21 T cell receptor beta chains sequenced from a single sample in a study of spatial heterogeneity in lung cancer. Their target antigens are unknown. Using its own MiXCR run on the 5' RACE reads, TCRdb lists one record per CDR3 protein. This sample yields about 16,000 distinct CDR3 sequences, of which approximately 6.8% are seen a single time; about 20% belongs to the top ten. Stated time point: sample taken at primary tumor resection. Study-wide findings and caveats: The study found that expanded intratumoral alpha and beta TCR counts tracked tumor mutation counts.

The sequencing here drew on lung tumor tissue, taken at surgery. These receptors originate from a female donor with early-stage non-small cell lung cancer.

This clonotype was detected many times. This beta chain is a stray sequence in a library constructed for alpha chains; its clone size is not meaningful. The rearrangement uses TRBV20-1 and TRBJ2-3; D not certain. The CDR3 covers 11 residues. The germline gives CDR1 DFQATT, CDR2 SNEGSKA (reference sequence). V dropped 3 bases and J dropped 2 bases, with 3 bases sitting between them. CDR3 amino acids: CSARPTDTQYF. DNA of the CDR3: TGCAGTGCTAGGCCCACAGATACGCAGTATTTT.

This clonotype has ten or more counts. This beta chain was picked up by a library intended for alpha chains and is off target, so its count carries little meaning. J is TRBJ2-7 and V is TRBV18; no clear D. Germline lookup yields CDR1 KGHSH and CDR2 LQKENI. The CDR3 consists of 12 residues. V was trimmed by 3 bases and J by 3 bases, leaving 6 bases between them. The CDR3 bases are TGTGCCAGCTCACCCACAGACTACGAGCAGTACTTC. Amino acid sequence: CASSPTDYEQYF.

This clonotype was counted ten times or more. This beta chain represents an off-target read in a library built for alpha chains; its size is of limited meaning. The chain recombines TRBV5-1 with TRBJ2-3; D perhaps matches TRBD2 (6 bases). CDR1 SGHRS and CDR2 YFSETQ come from the germline V gene. Trimming took off 4 bases at V and 5 bases at J, with 17 bases between the two ends. The CDR3 extends over 15 amino acids. CDR3 residues: CASSTAGTGRDTQYF. CDR3 DNA: TGCGCCAGCAGCACGGCCGGGACTGGAAGAGATACGCAGTATTTT.

This clonotype was recorded only once. Being one base from a much bigger clone, this may be a read error. Since it is a stray read in a library aimed at alpha chains, this beta chain has a size that is not meaningful. The CDR3, as DNA: TGTGCCATCAGAGAGTCGGATGGTGACTATGGCTACACCTTC. Protein sequence: CAIRESDGDYGYTF. This chain uses TRBV10-3 with TRBJ1-2, with no clear D. Germline values: CDR1 ENHRY, CDR2 SYGVKD. The CDR3 is 14 amino acids.

This clonotype was detected many times. Found in a library prepared for alpha chains, this beta chain is an off-target read, and its abundance has little meaning. This chain joins TRBV7-9 and TRBJ2-7; 11 bases align to TRBD1. Trimming removed 4 bases from V and 3 bases from J; junction bases left unmatched: 2. The CDR3 contains 14 residues. Germline CDR1 SEHNR, CDR2 FQNEAQ (reference sequence). Here the CDR3 DNA reads TGTGCCAGCAGCTGGGGGACAGGGGGCTACGAGCAGTACTTC. Translating gives CASSWGTGGYEQYF.

This clonotype was counted ten times or more. Found in a library prepared for alpha chains, this beta chain is an off-target read, and its abundance has little meaning. The chain uses TRBV20-1 and TRBJ1-1, with 10 bases lining up with TRBD1. V shed 3 bases and J 7 bases; nucleotides not matched to a gene: 11. In germline, CDR1 is DFQATT, CDR2 SNEGSKA (reference sequence). This CDR3 has 15 amino acids. In DNA form, the CDR3 reads TGCAGTGCTAGCCCCAGGACAGGGGGTGACAGTGAAGCTTTCTTT. It specifies CSASPRTGGDSEAFF.

This clonotype was observed many times. This beta chain was picked up by a library intended for alpha chains and is off target, so its count carries little meaning. This chain links TRBV7-8 with TRBJ1-1; unclear D gene. The CDR3 runs to 14 residues. V lost 1 base and J lost 7, with 13 bases in between. The germline CDR1 and CDR2 sequences are SGHVS and FQNEAQ. This chain's CDR3 is CASSLEQRRDEAFF. CDR3 DNA: TGTGCCAGCAGCTTAGAACAGAGGAGGGATGAAGCTTTCTTT.

This clonotype was observed many times. This beta chain is an off-target read within a library intended for alpha chains, so its frequency means little. CDR3 bases: TGTGCCACCCTAAGCCGGGAACAGGGCACTGAAGCTTTCTTT. This gives the protein CATLSREQGTEAFF. The J gene is TRBJ1-1, the V gene TRBV7-2; D possibly corresponds to TRBD1 (6 bases). This CDR3 region has 14 residues. Per germline, CDR1 SGHTA and CDR2 FQGNSA. Trimming took 10 bases from V and 4 from J, leaving 19 bases between them.

This clonotype was seen many times. The library was prepared for alpha chains; this beta chain is a stray read, so its frequency means little. The CDR3 bases are TGTGCCAGCAGCTCCCGGACAGGGGGGAGAGGCAATCAGCCCCAGCATTTT. It encodes CASSSRTGGRGNQPQHF. The chain combines TRBV7-8 with TRBJ1-5; 10 bases align to TRBD1. The CDR3 loop spans 17 amino acids. Germline V gene lookup returns CDR1 SGHVS and CDR2 FQNEAQ. V was pared by 4 bases and J by 2 bases, with 8 bases of the junction left unmatched.

This clonotype counts as medium-sized. This beta chain appears as a stray read in a library generated for alpha chains; its size is not informative. The rearrangement joins TRBV5-6 to TRBJ2-5, with 9 bases aligning to TRBD1. J gave up 2 bases and V 4 bases, and 12 bases lay outside the gene matches. Germline CDR1 reads SGHDT; CDR2 reads YYEEEE. The CDR3 is 17 amino acids. The CDR3 reads CASSPTTTGGRQETQYF. The CDR3 DNA is TGTGCCAGCAGCCCAACTACGACAGGGGGAAGACAAGAGACCCAGTACTTC.

This clonotype has at least ten counts. It is unclear where the CDR3 begins or ends on the DNA, so no DNA is shown, and the CDR3 is as TCRdb lists it. Found in a library prepared for alpha chains, this beta chain is an off-target read, and its abundance has little meaning. The gene calls are TRBV6-1 and TRBJ2-1; the table assigns TRBD1, which was not confirmed against the DNA. The CDR3 totals 11 residues, both ends included. CDR1 and CDR2 (germline): MNHNS, SASEGT. CDR3 residues: CASRVGTGNFF.

The table lists this clonotype with a few counts. The library was prepared for alpha chains; this beta chain is a stray read, so its frequency means little. The chain's CDR3 is CSAAPPGITEAFF. CDR3 sequence (DNA): TGCAGTGCTGCCCCCCCAGGGATCACTGAAGCTTTCTTT. The gene calls are TRBV20-1 and TRBJ1-1, with a tentative D call TRBD1 (5 bases). The CDR3 totals 13 residues. CDR1 is DFQATT and CDR2 is SNEGSKA in the germline V gene (reference sequence). The V and J ends lost 5 bases and 4 bases respectively, with 14 bases between them.

This clonotype was found many times. A library made for alpha chains picked up this beta chain off target, so its size means little. The genes are TRBV14 and TRBJ2-1, with no clear D. The CDR3 is 12 residues long. Germline lookup yields CDR1 SGHDN and CDR2 FVKESK. V shed 1 base and J shed 9 bases, with 7 bases lying between them. DNA of the CDR3: TGTGCCAGCAGCCAAGCCTGGCGTGAGCAGTTCTTC. Its protein product is CASSQAWREQFF.

This clonotype was counted at least ten times. With the library built for alpha chains, this beta chain is off target and its frequency is not meaningful. The chain has TRBV11-2 and TRBJ2-1; D assignment may be TRBD1 or TRBD2 (6 bases each). The CDR3 sequence is 12 residues long. V dropped 8 bases and J dropped 10 bases, with 15 bases sitting between them. CDR1 SGHAT and CDR2 FQNNGV come from the germline V gene. CDR3 coding DNA: TGTGCCAGCTTGGGGGGCCAGCGGGAGCAGTTCTTC. Amino acid sequence: CASLGGQREQFF.

This clonotype appeared many times. This beta chain represents an off-target read in a library built for alpha chains; its size is of limited meaning. The CDR3 DNA reads TGTGCCATCACCCCGGACAGGGAGGAGCAGTACTTC. Amino acids: CAITPDREEQYF. The chain uses TRBV10-3 and TRBJ2-7, with TRBD1 identical over 8 bases. Germline-derived CDR1 and CDR2 are ENHRY and SYGVKD. The CDR3 totals 12 residues. V lost 7 bases to trimming and J lost 7 bases; unmatched junction nucleotides: 6.

This clonotype is deemed medium-sized. This beta chain is off target for a library built for alpha chains, so its abundance means little. The CDR3 coding sequence is TGTGCCAGCAGGGAGCGGGAACAGGGGAATGAAAAACTGTTTTTT. This translates into CASREREQGNEKLFF. The V call is TRBV2, the J call TRBJ1-4, with 7 positions matching TRBD1. The CDR3 has 15 amino acids. V lost 6 bases to trimming and J lost 5 bases; unmatched junction nucleotides: 9. The germline V gene encodes CDR1 SNHLY and CDR2 FYNNEI.

This clonotype was seen at least ten times. The library was designed around alpha chains, so this beta chain is a stray read whose abundance carries little weight. The chain is built from TRBV27 and TRBJ1-5; D gene uncertain. CDR3 length: 10 amino acids. Germline CDR1 and CDR2: MNHEY and SMNVEV (reference sequence). V shed 10 bases and J shed 6 bases, with 7 bases lying between them. DNA of the CDR3: TGTGCCACTAAACGTCAGCCCCAGCATTTT. Amino acids: CATKRQPQHF.

Ten or more counts support this clonotype. This beta chain is a stray read from a library made for alpha chains; its abundance is not meaningful. This sequence joins TRBV4-3 and TRBJ2-7, with 8 bases matching TRBD2. Germline-derived CDR1 and CDR2 are LGHNA and YSLEER. The CDR3 runs to 19 residues. With 4 bases clipped from V and 5 bases from J, the junction kept 22 bases outside the gene matches. The CDR3 here is CASSPKEGSQGTSYHEQYF. The CDR3 nucleotides read TGCGCCAGCAGCCCCAAGGAAGGTTCCCAAGGGACTAGTTACCACGAGCAGTACTTC.

This clonotype is deemed medium-sized. Being off target in a library aimed at alpha chains, this beta chain has a size of little meaning. The gene calls are TRBV12-3 or TRBV12-4 and TRBJ1-5; the D gene is possibly TRBD1 (6 bases). Trimming removed 6 bases from V and 6 bases from J, with 12 bases in between. The CDR3 sequence is 13 residues long. The CDR3 reads CASSRGNGQPQHF. The CDR3 DNA sequence: TGTGCCAGCAGCAGGGGAAACGGTCAGCCCCAGCATTTT.

Concerning this clonotype: This beta chain lies outside the target of a library built for alpha chains; its clone size means little. The chain links TRBV3-1 to TRBJ2-3; 8 bases align to TRBD2. The CDR3 contains 15 residues. The trim removed 4 bases at V and 6 bases at J, leaving 9 bases unmatched. The germline CDR1 and CDR2 sequences are LGHDT and YNNKEL (reference sequence). CDR3 coding DNA: TGTGCCAGCAGCCCGACCGCGGGGGGCTTGGATACGCAGTATTTT. This encodes CASSPTAGGLDTQYF.

The sample holds many counts of this clonotype. This beta chain came through as a stray read in a library set up for alpha chains, and its size says little. The chain joins TRBV5-5 to TRBJ2-7, with 7 bases identical to TRBD1. The CDR3 is made up of 14 amino acids. Losses at the gene ends were 3 bases for V and 3 bases for J; bases not matched to a gene: 6. Germline assignment: CDR1 SGHKS and CDR2 YYEKEE (reference sequence). The CDR3 here is CASSSPAGGYEQYF. The CDR3 DNA reads TGTGCCAGCAGCTCCCCTGCAGGGGGCTACGAGCAGTACTTC.